This T cell receptor beta chain was recorded in a study of identical twins. On this clonotype itself: What it binds is not known.

MiXCR was run by TCRdb on the 5' RACE reads, yielding one entry per CDR3 protein. The data hold just under 550,000 distinct CDR3 sequences, with roughly 15% observed a single time. Between the trimmed V and J ends, which lost 8 bases and 7 bases, there was a span of 20 bases. The CDR3 runs to 14 residues. Germline V lookup: CDR1 MDHEN, CDR2 SYDVKM. Study-wide results and limits: Conclusions rested on cross-sectional statistics rather than following the same donors.

The same sample was also used in a study of yellow fever vaccine responses in identical twins.

The receptor comes from a woman in her late teens or twenties in good health. Specimen: CD4+ T cells sorted from blood. V usage is TRBV28 and J usage is TRBJ1-2; possible D gene TRBD1, 6 bases. The CDR3 DNA is TGTGCCAGCTCTGGGGGGGGCAGTGCTTTTGGCTACACCTTC. Its protein is CASSGGGSAFGYTF.